This TCR beta chain was obtained from a study of CD8+ T cells in alopecia areata. Investigators isolated RNA and reverse transcribed it into cDNA to act as the sequencing template. Profiling relied on immunoSEQ multiplex PCR, and the TCRdb table lists in-frame clones only, not all of them. The table includes 200,000 to 250,000 clones, 45% to 70% detected once. Looked up from germline, CDR1 is SNHLY and CDR2 is FYNNEI. The ends lost 9 bases at V and 2 bases at J; junction bases unmatched: 3. There are 15 residues in the CDR3. The authors sorted CD4+ and CD8+ T cells from PBMCs. The rearrangement links TRBV2 to TRBJ2-1; 14 nucleotides align to TRBD2. This TCR derives from a human donor in good health. Sequencing input: CD8+ T cells sorted from blood. The CDR3 nucleotides read TGTGCCAGTGGGACTAGCGGGGGCGCCTACAATGAGCAGTTCTTC. Translating it yields CASGTSGGAYNEQFF.